Listed here is a single TCR beta chain. These data come from a study of technical replicates of blood from several donors. Germline CDR1 reads KGHSH; CDR2 reads LQKENI. Trimming took 1 base from V and 2 from J; bases not matched to a gene: 4. CDR3 length equals 15 residues. The protocol was immunoSEQ multiplex PCR, while the TCRdb copy is restricted to in-frame clones and leaves out a portion. The data contain about 70,000 clones, around 97% of them singletons. The rearrangement joins TRBV18 to TRBJ2-5, with TRBD1 matching over 7 bases. This receptor was obtained from a human donor in good health. The sequenced material came from T cells isolated from PBMCs. The CDR3 coding sequence is TGTGCCAGCTCACCACTAGGGACAGCACAAGAGACCCAGTACTTC. It translates to CASSPLGTAQETQYF.